The T cell receptor (beta chain) under discussion was sequenced for a study of cytomegalovirus exposure and HLA in healthy donors. Overall study findings and caveats: TCR beta V segments were, for the most part, productive about 87% or about 30% of the time in an earlier analysis.

The PCR contained 60 Vbeta and 13 Jbeta primers. The method was immunoSEQ multiplex PCR; TCRdb's version includes in-frame clones alone and lacks a portion of them. The repertoire has about 140,000 clones, almost 85% of them found once; the top ten carry 1.5% to 2%. Germline trimming cut 5 bases from V and 3 bases from J; bases unmatched to any gene: 6. From germline, CDR1 is SEHNR and CDR2 FQNEAQ (reference sequence). CDR3 length: 15 residues. In regard to this clone: The antigen is not known.

The chain recombines TRBV7-9 with TRBJ2-2; 7 nucleotides match TRBD1. Source material: PBMCs. The sequence was collected from a middle-aged woman in good health and CMV-seronegative. CDR3 sequence: CASSQRQGDTGELFF. DNA of the CDR3: TGTGCCAGCAGCCAGCGACAGGGTGACACCGGGGAGCTGTTTTTT. The variable domain in full, with the rest retrieved from reference TRBV7-9 and TRBJ2-2, is DTGVSQNPRHKITKRGQNVTFRCDPISEHNRLYWYRQTLGQGPEFLTYFQNEAQLEKSRLLSDRFSAERPKGSFSTLEIQRTEQGDSAMYLCASSQRQGDTGELFFGEGSRLTVL.